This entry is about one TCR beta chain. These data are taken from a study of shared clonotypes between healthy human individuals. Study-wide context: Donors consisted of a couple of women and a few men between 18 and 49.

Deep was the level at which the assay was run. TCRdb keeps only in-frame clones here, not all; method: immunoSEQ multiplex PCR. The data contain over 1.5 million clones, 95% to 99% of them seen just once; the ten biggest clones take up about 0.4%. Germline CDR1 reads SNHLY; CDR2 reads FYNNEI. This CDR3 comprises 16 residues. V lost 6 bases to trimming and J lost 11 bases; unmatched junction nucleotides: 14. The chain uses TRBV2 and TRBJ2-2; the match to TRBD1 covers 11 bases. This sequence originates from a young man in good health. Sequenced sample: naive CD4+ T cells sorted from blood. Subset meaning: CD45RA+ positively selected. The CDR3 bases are TGTGCCAGCAGCCACCCCGGACAGGGGGCGAGTGGAGAGCTGTTTTTT. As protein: CASSHPGQGASGELFF.